This TCR beta chain was retrieved from a study of Ad26.COV2.S vaccination and SARS-CoV-2 variants. Across the study: A participant enrolled in the COV1001 Ad26.COV2.S trial arm provided the sample.

Treatment defined: approximately 18 received Ad26.COV2.S at low or high dose, single or two shots; about 5 received placebo; per-sample allocation not given. It was on day 63 after the first vaccine or placebo injection that samples were taken. Here immunoSEQ multiplex PCR was the method, and the copy in TCRdb shows in-frame clones only, minus some. The table shows 350,000 to 500,000 clones, with roughly 88% occurring only once. The CDR3 runs to 14 residues. Germline CDR1 reads SNHLY; CDR2 reads FYNNEI. V gave up 1 base and J gave up 2 bases, with 8 bases separating them. The receptor comes from a person between 18 and 65 years old who received the Ad26.COV2.S COVID-19 vaccine or a placebo. V and J are TRBV2 and TRBJ1-2; D remains unclear. Sequencing was performed on peripheral blood, taken in a trial of Ad26.COV2.S vaccine versus placebo. CDR3 DNA sequence: TGTGCCAGCAGTGAAGAACACTTAAACTATGGCTACACCTTC. Translated: CASSEEHLNYGYTF.